This record concerns one TCR beta chain sequence. What it binds is not known. The CDR3 loop spans 16 amino acids. V was pared by 4 bases and J by 5 bases, with 18 bases between. Looked up from germline, CDR1 is ENHRY and CDR2 is SYGVKD. Genomic DNA per cell subset filled all wells of several immunoSEQ plates. How the authors handled the data: ImmunoSEQ junction-only sequences lacked quality scores, so their filtering differed. TCRdb's copy holds only in-frame clones and misses some; the assay was immunoSEQ multiplex PCR. The V and J calls and clone size are taken from that table; D and trimming were inferred from the DNA. The data contain more than 600,000 clones, about 90% of them singletons. This specimen belongs to a study of shared clonotypes between healthy human individuals. Positively selected for CCR7, the CD45RO-negative cells used as naive CD8 cells excluded terminally differentiated effector memory CD45RA+ cells.

Overall study results and limits: Compared with memory subsets, naive subsets generally had larger estimated richness.

The sequencing input was naive CD8+ T cells sorted from blood. The sequence was collected from a man aged 30-40 years in good health. The J gene is TRBJ2-1, the V gene TRBV10-3, with a weak D call TRBD2 (5 bases). The DNA for the CDR3 is TGTGCCATCAGTGGATCGGGATATGAGATCAACAATGAGCAGTTCTTC. Translating gives CAISGSGYEINNEQFF.